The 17 T cell receptor beta chains below all came from one sample that was sequenced in a study of blood T cell repertoires in COVID-19. This table comes from immunoSEQ multiplex PCR, and its TCRdb copy is limited to in-frame clones, with some not included. The sample has over 200,000 clones, about 80% seen once. What was sequenced was PBMCs or T cells enriched from blood (not recorded which). These receptors came from a man in his fifties or sixties who had recovered from COVID-19.

This sequence joins TRBV7-2 and TRBJ1-5; 7 bases map to TRBD1. Germline V gene data show CDR1 as SGHTA and CDR2 as FQGNSA. The CDR3 totals 15 residues. Trimming took 2 bases from V and 5 from J; bases not matched to a gene: 6. This CDR3 is CASSLTFRGDQPQHF. CDR3 coding DNA: TGTGCCAGCAGCTTAACGTTCAGGGGGGATCAGCCCCAGCATTTT.

Ten or more counts support this clone. The gene calls are TRBV24-1 and TRBJ2-3; 11 bases are shared with TRBD1. This CDR3 is built from 17 residues. J gave up 4 bases and V 4 bases, and 9 bases lay outside the gene matches. Germline CDR1 reads KGHDR; CDR2 reads SFDVKD. The CDR3 sequence: CATSEGGQGASSDTQYF. DNA for the CDR3: TGTGCCACCAGTGAGGGTGGACAGGGGGCTAGTTCAGATACGCAGTATTTT.

In this sample, this clone turned up once. Other DNA sequences within the sample encode an identical CDR3. V and J are TRBV5-1 and TRBJ1-1, with D unresolved. Germline loops: CDR1 SGHRS, CDR2 YFSETQ. The CDR3 runs 15 residues. V was pared by 0 bases and J by 1 base, with 10 bases between. CDR3 DNA sequence: TGCGCCAGCAGCTTGGATGGCAGGAAGAACACTGAAGCTTTCTTT. Encoded protein: CASSLDGRKNTEAFF.

This chain joins TRBV5-1 and TRBJ2-5; maybe TRBD2 (7 bases). The germline V gene has CDR1 SGHRS and CDR2 YFSETQ. The CDR3 length is 14 residues. Trimming left V 6 bases short and J 4 bases short, with 16 bases between. As DNA, the CDR3 is TGCGCCAGCAAGGGGGGAGGGGCAACAGAGACCCAGTACTTC. This sequence encodes CASKGGGATETQYF.

The chain couples TRBV4-3 to TRBJ1-1; D is unresolved. Germline V lookup: CDR1 LGHNA, CDR2 YSLEER. The CDR3 covers 11 residues. Trimming left V 6 bases short and J 11 bases short, with 13 bases between. CDR3 residues: CASRGGQEAFF. CDR3 bases: TGCGCCAGCAGAGGCGGGCAGGAGGCTTTCTTT.

Turning to this clone: A junction boundary mismatches the germline segment, possibly from a read error. V usage is TRBV7-7 and J usage is TRBJ1-5; TRBD1 matches at 12 bases. Germline V gene lookup returns CDR1 SSHAT and CDR2 FNYEAQ (reference sequence). This CDR3 comprises 20 residues. The CDR3 DNA sequence: TGTGCTAGCAGCTTACCCTGGGCGGGACAGGGGGCTACCGGCAATCAGCCCCAGCATTTT. Residues: CASSLPWAGQGATGNQPQHF.

This clone was seen a few times. The chain carries TRBV7-2 and TRBJ1-1, with 7 bases aligning to TRBD1. The CDR3 consists of 15 residues. Germline lookup yields CDR1 SGHTA and CDR2 FQGNSA. The junction had 6 bases not matched to a gene; V was cut back by 0 bases and J by 5 bases. The CDR3, as DNA: TGTGCCAGCAGCTTAGCCCCAGGGGGTTGGACTGAAGCTTTCTTT. Translating gives CASSLAPGGWTEAFF. The variable domain in full, with the rest retrieved from reference TRBV7-2 and TRBJ1-1, is GAGVSQSPSNKVTEKGKDVELRCDPISGHTALYWYRQSLGQGLEFLIYFQGNSAPDKSGLPSDRFSAERTGGSVSTLTIQRTQQEDSAVYLCASSLAPGGWTEAFFGQGTRLTVV.

This clone was seen only a few times. The chain is built from TRBV7-2 and TRBJ2-7, with 9 bases lining up with TRBD1. Germline CDR1 reads SGHTA; CDR2 reads FQGNSA. The CDR3 length is 15 residues. Trimming took 2 bases from V and 4 from J; bases not matched to a gene: 6. The CDR3 DNA sequence: TGTGCCAGCAGCTTAATACAGGGGGCCGCATACGAGCAGTACTTC. Encoded protein: CASSLIQGAAYEQYF.

The chain is built from TRBV18 and TRBJ1-1; 7 bases match TRBD1. There are 14 residues in the CDR3. The V gene end was trimmed by 6 bases and the J gene end by 1 base; junction bases not matched to a gene: 5. Germline V CDR1 and CDR2: KGHSH, LQKENI. The CDR3 loop reads CASSPDRQNTEAFF. For the CDR3, the DNA is TGTGCCAGCTCGCCGGACAGGCAGAACACTGAAGCTTTCTTT.

This chain joins TRBV6-1 and TRBJ2-1; TRBD1 matches 12 bases. CDR1 is MNHNS, CDR2 SASEGT, per germline. The CDR3 length is 17 residues. V gave up 4 bases and J gave up 7 bases; unmatched junction bases: 11. CDR3 loop: CASSGPSRDRGLNEQFF. In DNA form, the CDR3 reads TGTGCCAGCAGTGGGCCTTCCCGGGACAGGGGGCTTAATGAGCAGTTCTTC.

The genes are TRBV20-1 and TRBJ2-5; weak D call: TRBD2 (6 bases). Germline V lookup: CDR1 DFQATT, CDR2 SNEGSKA (reference sequence). The V end was cut by 3 bases, the J end by 5 bases, with 25 bases between. There are 17 residues in the CDR3. The CDR3 bases are TGCAGTGCTAGTAGTAGCGGTTGGTATGGGGAGGAGGAGACCCAGTACTTC. Translation gives CSASSSGWYGEEETQYF.

This CDR3 reads CASSMRRTNTEAFF. The CDR3 nucleotides read TGTGCCAGTAGTATGAGGAGGACGAACACTGAAGCTTTCTTT. The chain links TRBV19 to TRBJ1-1; D unresolved. There are 14 residues in the CDR3. The V end was cut by 3 bases, the J end by 1 base, with 9 bases between. Germline V gives CDR1 LNHDA, CDR2 SQIVND (reference sequence).

The V and J genes are TRBV9 and TRBJ2-1; maybe TRBD1 (6 bases). V was pared by 0 bases and J by 1 base, with 8 bases between. In germline, CDR1 is SGDLS, CDR2 YYNGEE. The CDR3 has 15 residues. The CDR3 DNA follows: TGTGCCAGCAGCGTAGTAGGGGGTTCCTACAATGAGCAGTTCTTC. Its translation: CASSVVGGSYNEQFF.

This chain uses TRBV11-2 with TRBJ1-3, with D maybe TRBD1 (5 bases). In germline, CDR1 is SGHAT, CDR2 FQNNGV. The CDR3 loop spans 15 amino acids. Trimming stripped 5 bases from V and 0 bases from J, with 11 bases between. CDR3 coding DNA: TGTGCCAGCAGCGGGGGGGTCCTCTCTGGAAACACCATATATTTT. This codes for CASSGGVLSGNTIYF.

The J gene is TRBJ2-7, the V gene TRBV6-5; D call uncertain. The V gene lost 2 bases and the J gene lost 4 bases, with 15 bases spanning the gap. The germline V gene encodes CDR1 MNHEY and CDR2 SVGAGI. The CDR3 spans 15 residues. CDR3 amino acids: CASSYNALDKYEQYF. The CDR3 coding sequence is TGTGCCAGCAGTTACAACGCCCTAGATAAATACGAGCAGTACTTC.

The genes are TRBV6-5 and TRBJ2-5, with a tentative D call TRBD1 (5 bases). CDR1 MNHEY and CDR2 SVGAGI come from the germline V gene. V was trimmed by 6 bases and J by 5 bases, leaving 16 bases between them. CDR3 length: 14 residues. The CDR3 region is CASSPVLQGETQYF. DNA for the CDR3: TGTGCCAGCAGCCCCGTCTTGCAGGGTGAGACCCAGTACTTC.

This chain uses TRBV6-6 with TRBJ2-2, with TRBD2 identical over 8 bases. V dropped 10 bases and J dropped 0; count of bases not matched to a gene: 4. Germline CDR1 reads MNHNY; CDR2 reads SVGAGI (reference sequence). The CDR3 sequence is 14 residues long. The CDR3 spells CAIGGASNTGELFF. The DNA of the CDR3 is TGTGCCATCGGGGGGGCATCGAACACCGGGGAGCTGTTTTTT.